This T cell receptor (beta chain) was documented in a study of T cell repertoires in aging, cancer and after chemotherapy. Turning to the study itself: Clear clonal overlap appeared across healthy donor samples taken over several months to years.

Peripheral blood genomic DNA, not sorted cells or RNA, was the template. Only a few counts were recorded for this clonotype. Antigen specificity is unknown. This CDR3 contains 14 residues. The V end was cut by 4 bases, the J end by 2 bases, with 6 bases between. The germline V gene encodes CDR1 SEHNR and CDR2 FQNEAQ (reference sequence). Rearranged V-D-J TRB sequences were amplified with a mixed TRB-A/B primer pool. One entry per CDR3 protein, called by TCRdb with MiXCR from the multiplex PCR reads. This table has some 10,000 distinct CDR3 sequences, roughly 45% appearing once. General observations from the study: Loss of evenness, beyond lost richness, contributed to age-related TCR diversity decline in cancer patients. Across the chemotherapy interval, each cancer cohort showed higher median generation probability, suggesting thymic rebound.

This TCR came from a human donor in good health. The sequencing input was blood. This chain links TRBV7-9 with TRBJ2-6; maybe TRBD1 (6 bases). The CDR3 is CASSYRAGANVLTF. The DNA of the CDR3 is TGTGCCAGCAGCTACAGGGCTGGGGCCAACGTCCTGACTTTC.